This entry describes one T cell receptor (beta chain). This receptor's antigen is unknown. No base quality values were provided; no much bigger clone lies one nucleotide off. The CDR3 numbers 17 residues from cysteine through phenylalanine. Solely the CDR3 DNA is kept, with 51 bases framed from the first base. Trimmed from V: 4 bases; trimmed from J: 4 bases; junction bases lacking a gene match: 9. The method behind the library was PCR. These reads were obtained on an Illumina HiSeq 2500. Molecular barcoding was employed in the preparation of TCR libraries, with unique molecular identifiers being used to normalize TCRbeta repertoire quantification. TCRdb reprocessed the public reads (quality trimming at Q25 with fastp, clone calling with MiXCR) and kept in-frame beta chains. Every distinct CDR3 protein forms one entry, paired with its most common genes and DNA. Present in this sample are a few hundred thousand distinct CDR3 sequences, around 17% of which were seen just once. Of the sample, 2.5% to 4% is held by the ten largest clones.

The source of the sample is a study of T-cell reconstitution after alpha-beta-depleted transplantation in children (dated by TCRdb to about 2016). About the investigation overall: Using TCR repertoire profiling, the study followed T-cell immune reconstitution in a quantitative way in children after TCRalphabeta/CD19-depleted allogeneic hematopoietic cell transplantation.

This TCR derives from a human donor who donated a stem cell graft to a child with acute lymphoblastic leukemia. The chain was built from TRBV12-3 or TRBV12-4 and TRBJ2-5; 13 middle bases align to TRBD2. The sequences come from PBMCs from the stem cell graft donor, collected from the stem cell graft. The CDR3 reads as follows: CASSSPEGLAGRETQYF. The DNA sequence follows: TGTGCCAGCAGTTCCCCCGAGGGACTAGCGGGGAGAGAGACCCAGTACTTC.